This paragraph reports one TCR beta chain. The table lists this clonotype with many counts. Its antigen has not been determined. No base qualities exist here, and no much larger clone lies one base off it. TCR alpha and beta CDR3 regions were amplified with the iRepertoire nested amplicon-rescue multiplex PCR (arm-PCR) platform from RNA. One-step reverse transcription and amplification used roughly 100-400 ng of tissue mRNA or PBMC total RNA as input. Following bead purification, Illumina adapters were added by a secondary multiplex PCR, and the libraries were gel-purified between 200 and 400 bp. Libraries carried internal 6-nucleotide barcodes used for demultiplexing. The libraries were sequenced on an Illumina MiSeq using 2x220 or 2x250 nucleotide paired-end reads. The study's own analysis went as follows. FLASH 1.2.11 was used to merge paired reads, and BWA-MEM then aligned the reads to the GRCh37 human genome before TRA and TRB reads were extracted. For V and J assignment, an IMGT-derived reference of cassette sequences and CDR3 motifs that included pseudogenes was used. Reads were translated in three frames, and productive CDR3s were defined as those with a C...FGXG motif and no stop codons. A clonotype was defined as a unique combination of a V-J cassette pair and a CDR3 amino acid sequence. Reads were filtered by Hamming distance, with the threshold set by the sequence error rate of each sample in mapped regions. The raw public data were reprocessed by TCRdb itself: fastp quality trimming at Q25, MiXCR clonotype calling, in-frame beta chains only. Rows with one shared CDR3 protein collapse into an entry with the most common genes and DNA. TCRdb assigned the V and J calls; the authors' analysis was not used. For this sample the table gives around 170,000 distinct CDR3 sequences, of which around 45% were detected only once. Around 5.2% of the sample goes to the ten largest clones.

V is cut by 1 base and J by 0 bases, and the space between the germline ends is 10 bases. From a lookup of the germline V gene, CDR1 and CDR2 are MDHEN and SYDVKM. From the cysteine up to the phenylalanine, the CDR3 has a length of 15 residues. CDR3 DNA is the only sequence kept; it has 45 bases, read in frame from the first base. The data belong to a study of glioma-infiltrating T cells (dated by TCRdb to the mid-2010s). In the study overall: TCR alpha- and beta-chain repertoires were sequenced from glioma tissue, non-neoplastic brain tissue and matched peripheral blood mononuclear cells. To measure divergence between tissue and blood T-cell populations, each tissue-infiltrating repertoire was compared with the peripheral blood repertoire of the same patient. Three low-grade glioma patients, several primary glioblastoma patients, and three non-glioma patients who contributed non-neoplastic brain tissue made up the paired cohort. The research as a whole found: VJ-independent divergence between tissue and blood was found to be below expectation in non-neoplastic patients but above expectation in all gliomas, particularly low-grade gliomas. Tissue and blood shared very few CDR3 sequences, a result attributed to high CDR3 diversity and limited sampling. Group comparisons rested on small numbers: three non-neoplastic, three low-grade glioma and seven or eight glioblastoma patients.

In this chain, TRBV28 is recombined with TRBJ2-7; no D segment can be confidently identified. The clonotype comes from a human donor with low-grade glioma or glioblastoma, undergoing nonglioma brain surgery, or in good health (not recorded which). Material: glioma tissue, nonneoplastic brain tissue, or PBMCs (not recorded which). The CDR3 amino acid sequence is: CASSLSTLSSYEQYF. The nucleotides are TGTGCCAGCAGTTTATCGACTCTAAGCTCCTACGAGCAGTACTTC.